The 21 T cell receptor beta chains below come from one sample, sequenced in a study of T cell responses to AZD1222 COVID-19 vaccine. The protocol was immunoSEQ multiplex PCR, while the TCRdb copy is restricted to in-frame clones and leaves out a portion. Here the sample spans about 140,000 clones, approximately 90% being singletons. The source material was peripheral blood, sampled 28 days after the second AZD1222 dose. These receptors originate from an adult who received the AZD1222 COVID-19 vaccine.

The chain couples TRBV11-3 to TRBJ2-7; tentatively, D is TRBD2 (5 bases). The germline CDR1 and CDR2 sequences are SGHNT and YENEEA. The CDR3 is made up of 15 amino acids. V lost 5 bases, J lost 0 bases, and 14 bases lay in between. CDR3 sequence: CASSPGGGSSYEQYF. Written as DNA, the CDR3 is TGTGCCAGCAGCCCCGGCGGCGGGTCCTCCTACGAGCAGTACTTC.

Written as DNA, the CDR3 is TGTGCCAGCAGCGGCCGGGACCTACCCTCCAGTCCGCAGTTCTTC. Its translation is CASSGRDLPSSPQFF. This chain joins TRBV2 and TRBJ2-1; D may correspond to TRBD1 or TRBD2 (5 bases each). CDR1 and CDR2 from the germline V gene are SNHLY and FYNNEI. V gave up 6 bases and J gave up 12 bases, with 24 bases separating them. This CDR3 spans 15 amino acids.

V usage is TRBV5-6 and J usage is TRBJ1-6, with D perhaps TRBD1 (6 bases). Germline V lookup: CDR1 SGHDT, CDR2 YYEEEE. The CDR3 loop spans 19 amino acids. The V end was cut by 1 base, the J end by 0 bases, with 17 bases between. The CDR3 reads CASSLYQTGSSSYNSPLHF. CDR3 DNA sequence: TGTGCCAGCAGCTTGTACCAGACAGGTTCCAGCTCCTATAATTCACCCCTCCACTTT.

J is TRBJ2-1 and V is TRBV7-3, with TRBD2 matching over 8 bases. The germline V gene has CDR1 SGHTA and CDR2 FQGTGA. V was pared by 2 bases and J by 2 bases, with 5 bases of the junction left unmatched. The CDR3 has 16 residues. The CDR3 loop reads CASSLLAGKTYNEQFF. In DNA, the CDR3 is TGTGCCAGCAGCTTATTAGCGGGGAAAACCTACAATGAGCAGTTCTTC.

The chain is built from TRBV6-5 and TRBJ1-6; weak D call: TRBD1 (6 bases). CDR3 length: 14 residues. V dropped 7 bases and J dropped 8 bases, with 15 bases sitting between them. Germline lookup yields CDR1 MNHEY and CDR2 SVGAGI. CDR3 DNA: TGTGCCAGCACCCCGGGGGCCCGGCATTCACCCCTCCACTTT. Its translation: CASTPGARHSPLHF.

This clone was seen just once. The J gene is TRBJ2-5, the V gene TRBV28, with D possibly being TRBD2 (5 bases). The CDR3 runs to 15 residues. The V gene's germline CDR1 is MDHEN and CDR2 SYDVKM. The germline V and J ends were trimmed by 3 bases and 5 bases, with 16 bases remaining between them. CDR3 loop: CASSFGPTSPETQYF. The CDR3 DNA follows: TGTGCCAGCAGTTTCGGGCCCACTAGTCCGGAGACCCAGTACTTC.

In nucleotides, the CDR3 is TGTGCCAGCAGTCTCGATGGCTCCTACAATGAGCAGTTCTTC. As protein: CASSLDGSYNEQFF. The chain has TRBV27 and TRBJ2-1; D uncertain. The length of the CDR3 is 14 residues. The germline V gene encodes CDR1 MNHEY and CDR2 SMNVEV (reference sequence). Trimming stripped 5 bases from V and 0 bases from J, with 8 bases between.

This chain joins TRBV6-5 and TRBJ1-1; D gene ambiguous. This CDR3 is built from 12 residues. V dropped 0 bases and J dropped 7 bases, with 6 bases sitting between them. The germline V gene encodes CDR1 MNHEY and CDR2 SVGAGI. The CDR3 here is CASSYSGGEAFF. The CDR3 region has the DNA TGTGCCAGCAGTTACTCCGGAGGTGAAGCTTTCTTT.

The rearrangement joins TRBV27 to TRBJ2-2; 7 nucleotides line up with TRBD1. This CDR3 comprises 14 residues. Losses at the gene ends were 8 bases for V and 5 bases for J; bases not matched to a gene: 8. Germline-derived CDR1 and CDR2 are MNHEY and SMNVEV (reference sequence). CDR3 sequence: CASQRQGVTGELFF. For the CDR3, the DNA is TGTGCCAGCCAGAGGCAGGGGGTTACCGGGGAGCTGTTTTTT.

This clone was seen only once. CDR3 protein: CAISEGLAGGLHEQFF. Here the CDR3 DNA reads TGTGCCATCAGTGAGGGACTAGCGGGGGGTCTCCATGAGCAGTTCTTC. The chain carries TRBV10-3 and TRBJ2-1, with TRBD2 identical over 14 bases. J was trimmed by 8 bases and V by 2 bases; bases with no gene match: 5. CDR1 is ENHRY, CDR2 SYGVKD, per germline. This CDR3 is built from 16 residues.

The CDR3: CAIGDRAYEQYF. The CDR3 DNA follows: TGTGCCATCGGGGACAGGGCCTACGAGCAGTACTTC. V and J are TRBV10-3 and TRBJ2-7, with 9 nucleotides matching TRBD1. After removal of 8 bases from V and 2 bases from J, the junction contained 1 base not matched to a gene. Germline assignment: CDR1 ENHRY and CDR2 SYGVKD. CDR3 size: 12 residues.

This chain uses TRBV28 with TRBJ2-7; tentative D call: TRBD2 (7 bases). V gave up 6 bases and J gave up 2 bases, with 14 bases separating them. CDR3 length: 14 residues. The germline CDR1 and CDR2 sequences are MDHEN and SYDVKM. The CDR3 region is CASRLEGGAYEQYF. The CDR3 bases are TGTGCCAGCAGGCTCGAGGGGGGGGCCTACGAGCAGTACTTC.

The chain uses TRBV5-1 and TRBJ1-3, with no clear D. The ends were cut back, 2 bases at V and 0 bases at J, with 15 bases in the middle. The CDR3 runs 17 residues. From germline, CDR1 is SGHRS and CDR2 YFSETQ. CDR3 loop: CASSFGQAAVSGNTIYF. The CDR3 nucleotides are TGCGCCAGCAGCTTCGGCCAGGCTGCAGTCTCTGGAAACACCATATATTTT.

The V and J genes are TRBV3-1 (or the pseudogene TRBV3-2) and TRBJ1-5, with D perhaps TRBD1 (5 bases). V was clipped by 9 bases and J by 1 base, with 10 bases between them. CDR3 length: 13 residues. Germline lookup yields CDR1 LGHDT and CDR2 YNNKEL (reference sequence). This chain's CDR3 is CASGAASNQPQHF. In DNA, the CDR3 is TGTGCCAGTGGGGCTGCGAGCAATCAGCCCCAGCATTTT.

The rearrangement joins TRBV10-2 to TRBJ2-1; weak D call: TRBD1 (7 bases). Germline V gene lookup returns CDR1 WSHSY and CDR2 SAAADI. This CDR3 has 17 residues. Trimming took 2 bases from V and 10 from J, leaving 24 bases between them. CDR3 coding DNA: TGCGCCAGCAGTGAGACCCAGGGGCAGGGGGGTCCCCCCGAGCAGTTCTTC. This translates into CASSETQGQGGPPEQFF.

The table lists this clone with a few counts. This rearrangement joins TRBV7-2 to TRBJ1-6; 7 bases fit TRBD1. Germline trimming cut 3 bases from V and 5 bases from J; bases unmatched to any gene: 7. The germline V gene encodes CDR1 SGHTA and CDR2 FQGNSA. The CDR3 totals 16 residues. Written as DNA, the CDR3 is TGTGCCAGCAGCTTTCTTCCCGGGACAGATAATTCACCCCTCCACTTT. This sequence encodes CASSFLPGTDNSPLHF.

This chain joins TRBV9 and TRBJ1-2, with TRBD1 matching over 11 bases. The ends lost 3 bases at V and 2 bases at J; junction bases unmatched: 3. CDR1 and CDR2 from the germline V gene are SGDLS and YYNGEE. The CDR3 extends over 15 amino acids. The CDR3 DNA reads TGTGCCAGCAGCGGGACAGGGGGCCTAAACTATGGCTACACCTTC. This gives the protein CASSGTGGLNYGYTF.

The V and J genes are TRBV4-2 and TRBJ2-1; D ambiguous. The CDR3 spans 13 residues. V was shortened by 1 base and J by 5 bases, with 6 bases between the two germline ends. Germline CDR1 reads LGHNA; CDR2 reads YNFKEQ. DNA for the CDR3: TGTGCCAGCAGCCAAGGCATGAACAATGAGCAGTTCTTC. This codes for CASSQGMNNEQFF.

The chain links TRBV5-1 to TRBJ2-2; TRBD2 might be the D (5 bases). This CDR3 is built from 15 residues. CDR1 and CDR2 from the germline V gene are SGHRS and YFSETQ. Trimming pared 5 bases from V and 5 bases from J, leaving 16 bases between. The DNA for the CDR3 is TGCGCCAGCAGGGGCGGGCAGGATCTAACCGGGGAGCTGTTTTTT. Translation gives CASRGGQDLTGELFF.

The chain joins TRBV2 to TRBJ2-4, with D unclear. Deletions cut 9 bases from V and 1 base from J, with 13 bases between. CDR1 SNHLY and CDR2 FYNNEI come from the germline V gene. The CDR3 extends over 14 amino acids. The CDR3 DNA sequence: TGTGCCAGTCTGGGGATCCGTGCCAAAAACATTCAGTACTTC. The encoded protein is CASLGIRAKNIQYF.

This clone was counted a few times. This chain connects TRBV30 to TRBJ1-1; a possible D gene is TRBD1 (5 bases). Trimming took off 4 bases at V and 5 bases at J, with 14 bases between the two ends. In germline, CDR1 is GTSNPN, CDR2 SVGIG (reference sequence). The CDR3 runs 13 residues. The CDR3 protein is CAWTRTRGTEAFF. In DNA form, the CDR3 reads TGTGCCTGGACTCGCACCCGGGGGACTGAAGCTTTCTTT.